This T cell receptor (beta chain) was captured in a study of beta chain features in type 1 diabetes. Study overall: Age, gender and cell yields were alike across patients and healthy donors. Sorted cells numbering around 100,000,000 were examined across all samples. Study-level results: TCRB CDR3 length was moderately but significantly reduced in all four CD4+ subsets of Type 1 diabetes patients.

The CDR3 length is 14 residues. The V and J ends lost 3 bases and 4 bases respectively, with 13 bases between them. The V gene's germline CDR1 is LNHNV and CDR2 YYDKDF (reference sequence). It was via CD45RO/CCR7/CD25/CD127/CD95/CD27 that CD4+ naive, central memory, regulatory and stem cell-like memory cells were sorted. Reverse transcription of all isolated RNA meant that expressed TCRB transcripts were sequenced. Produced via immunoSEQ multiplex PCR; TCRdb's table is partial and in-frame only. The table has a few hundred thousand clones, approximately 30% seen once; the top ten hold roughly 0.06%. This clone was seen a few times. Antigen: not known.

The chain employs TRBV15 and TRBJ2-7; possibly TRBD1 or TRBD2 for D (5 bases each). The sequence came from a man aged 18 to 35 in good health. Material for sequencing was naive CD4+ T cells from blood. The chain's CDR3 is CATSSRDAIYEQYF. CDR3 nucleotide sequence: TGTGCCACCAGCAGTCGGGACGCAATTTACGAGCAGTACTTC.